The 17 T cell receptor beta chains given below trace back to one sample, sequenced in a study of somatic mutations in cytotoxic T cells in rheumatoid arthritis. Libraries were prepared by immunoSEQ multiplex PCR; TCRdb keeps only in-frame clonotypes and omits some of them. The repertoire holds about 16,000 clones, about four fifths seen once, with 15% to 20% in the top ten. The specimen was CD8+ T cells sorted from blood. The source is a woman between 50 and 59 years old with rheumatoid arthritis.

This chain's CDR3 is CASSLGSEAFF. Written as DNA, the CDR3 is TGTGCCAGCAGCTTGGGATCTGAAGCTTTCTTT. This rearrangement joins TRBV7-6 to TRBJ1-1; D remains unclear. Trimming cost V 3 bases and J 6 bases, with 5 bases left between them. CDR3 length: 11 residues. Germline loops: CDR1 SGHVS, CDR2 FNYEAQ.

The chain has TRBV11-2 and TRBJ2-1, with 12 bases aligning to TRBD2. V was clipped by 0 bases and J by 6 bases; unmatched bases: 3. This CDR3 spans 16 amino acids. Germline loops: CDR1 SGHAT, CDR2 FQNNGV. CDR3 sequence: CASSLDLLAGGNEQFF. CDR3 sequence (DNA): TGTGCCAGCAGCTTAGATCTACTAGCGGGAGGCAATGAGCAGTTCTTC.

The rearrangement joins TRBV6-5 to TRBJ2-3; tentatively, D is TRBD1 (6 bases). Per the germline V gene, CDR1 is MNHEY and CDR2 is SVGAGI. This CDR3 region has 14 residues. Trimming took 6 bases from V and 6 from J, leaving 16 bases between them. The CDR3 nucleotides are TGTGCCAGCAGACCTCCGGGACAAGGGGATACGCAGTATTTT. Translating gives CASRPPGQGDTQYF.

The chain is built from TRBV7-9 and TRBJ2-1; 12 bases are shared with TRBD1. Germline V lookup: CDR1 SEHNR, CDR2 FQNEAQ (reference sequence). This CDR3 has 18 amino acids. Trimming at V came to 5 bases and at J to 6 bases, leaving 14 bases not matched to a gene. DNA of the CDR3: TGTGCCAGCAGCCCGCGGGACAGGGGGCCCATCCCCCGCAATGAGCAGTTCTTC. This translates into CASSPRDRGPIPRNEQFF.

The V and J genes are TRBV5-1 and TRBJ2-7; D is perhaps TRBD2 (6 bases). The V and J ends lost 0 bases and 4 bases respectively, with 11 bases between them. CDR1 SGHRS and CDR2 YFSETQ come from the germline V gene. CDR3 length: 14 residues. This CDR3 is CASSLVGSSYEQYF. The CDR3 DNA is TGCGCCAGCAGCTTGGTCGGGAGCAGTTACGAGCAGTACTTC.

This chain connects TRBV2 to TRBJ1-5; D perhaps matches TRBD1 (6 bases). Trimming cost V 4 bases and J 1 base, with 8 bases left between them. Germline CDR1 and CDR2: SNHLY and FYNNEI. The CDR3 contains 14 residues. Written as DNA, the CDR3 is TGTGCCAGCAGTGGGCAGGGGAGCAATCAGCCCCAGCATTTT. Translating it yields CASSGQGSNQPQHF.

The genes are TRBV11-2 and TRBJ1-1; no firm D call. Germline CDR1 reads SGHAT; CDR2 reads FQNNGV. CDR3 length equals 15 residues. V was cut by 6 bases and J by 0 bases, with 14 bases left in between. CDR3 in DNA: TGTGCCAGCAGACCCTCGGTGGGGATGAACACTGAAGCTTTCTTT. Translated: CASRPSVGMNTEAFF.

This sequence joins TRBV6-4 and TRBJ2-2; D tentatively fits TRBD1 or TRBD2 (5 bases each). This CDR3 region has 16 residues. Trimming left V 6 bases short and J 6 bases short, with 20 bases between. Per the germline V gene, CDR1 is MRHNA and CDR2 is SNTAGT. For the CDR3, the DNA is TGTGCCAGCAGACCTTTTCCGGGACCACTCGCCGGGGAGCTGTTTTTT. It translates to CASRPFPGPLAGELFF.

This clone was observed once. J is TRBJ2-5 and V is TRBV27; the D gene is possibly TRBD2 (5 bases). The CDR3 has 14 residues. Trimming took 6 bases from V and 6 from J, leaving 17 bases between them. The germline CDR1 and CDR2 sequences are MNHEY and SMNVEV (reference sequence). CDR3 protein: CASSLLAGSKTQYF. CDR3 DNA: TGTGCCAGCAGCCTCCTAGCTGGATCCAAGACCCAGTACTTC.

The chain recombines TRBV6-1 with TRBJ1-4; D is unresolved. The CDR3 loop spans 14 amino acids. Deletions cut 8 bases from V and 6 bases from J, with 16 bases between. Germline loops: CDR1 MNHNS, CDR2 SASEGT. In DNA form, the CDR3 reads TGTGCCAGCCTTGGGTTCCCAGATTATGAAAAACTGTTTTTT. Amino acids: CASLGFPDYEKLFF.

This CDR3 reads CASSQGPGDGYTF. The CDR3, as DNA: TGCGCCAGCAGCCAAGGGCCGGGGGATGGCTACACCTTC. V gene TRBV4-1 combines with J gene TRBJ1-2, with D tentatively TRBD1 (5 bases). The V gene lost 1 base and the J gene lost 6 bases, with 9 bases spanning the gap. The CDR3 has 13 amino acids. The germline V gene has CDR1 MGHRA and CDR2 YSYEKL.

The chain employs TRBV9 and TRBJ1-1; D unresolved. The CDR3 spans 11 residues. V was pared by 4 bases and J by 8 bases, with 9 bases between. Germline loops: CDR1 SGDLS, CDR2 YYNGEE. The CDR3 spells CASSSLGEAFF. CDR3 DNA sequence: TGTGCCAGCAGCTCCCTGGGGGAAGCTTTCTTT.

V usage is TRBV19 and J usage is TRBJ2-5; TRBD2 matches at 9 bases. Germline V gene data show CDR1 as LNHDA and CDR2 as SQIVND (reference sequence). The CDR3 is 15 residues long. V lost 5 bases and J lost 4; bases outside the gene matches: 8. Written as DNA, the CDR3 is TGTGCCAGTAGTGGATCGGGGACTAGCATAGAGACCCAGTACTTC. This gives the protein CASSGSGTSIETQYF.

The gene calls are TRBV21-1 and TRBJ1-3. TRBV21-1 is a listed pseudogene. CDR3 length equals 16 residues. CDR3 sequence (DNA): TGTGCCAGCACCGAGGGCTTCATCTCTGGGGGAAACACCATATATTTT. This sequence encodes CASTEGFISGGNTIYF.

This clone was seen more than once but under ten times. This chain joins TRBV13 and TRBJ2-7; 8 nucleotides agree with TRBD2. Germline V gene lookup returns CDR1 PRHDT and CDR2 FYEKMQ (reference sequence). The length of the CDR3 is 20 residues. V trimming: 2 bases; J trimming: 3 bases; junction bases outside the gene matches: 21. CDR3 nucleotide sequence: TGTGCCAGCAGCTTAAGAACTCCCGGGACTAGTTGGAAGACAGTCTACGAGCAGTACTTC. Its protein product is CASSLRTPGTSWKTVYEQYF.

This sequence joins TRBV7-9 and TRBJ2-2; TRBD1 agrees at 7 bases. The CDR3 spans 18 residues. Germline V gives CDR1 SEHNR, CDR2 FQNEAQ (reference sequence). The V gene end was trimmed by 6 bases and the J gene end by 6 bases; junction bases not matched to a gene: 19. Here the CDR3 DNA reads TGTGCCAGCAGTCCGCCCGCACTAGACAGGGCGAAGGCCGGGGAGCTGTTTTTT. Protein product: CASSPPALDRAKAGELFF.

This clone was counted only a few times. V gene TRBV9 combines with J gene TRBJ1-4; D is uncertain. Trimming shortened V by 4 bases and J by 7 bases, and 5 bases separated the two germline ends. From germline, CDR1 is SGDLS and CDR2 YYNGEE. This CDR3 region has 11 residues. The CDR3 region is CASSPGEKLFF. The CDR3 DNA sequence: TGTGCCAGCAGCCCGGGTGAAAAACTGTTTTTT. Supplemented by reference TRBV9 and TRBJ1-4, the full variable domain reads DSGVTQTPKHLITATGQRVTLRCSPRSGDLSVYWYQQSLDQGLQFLIQYYNGEERAKGNILERFSAQQFPDLHSELNLSSLELGDSALYFCASSPGEKLFFGSGTQLSVL.